The 3 T cell receptor beta chains below were found in one sample sequenced in a study of T cells after yellow fever vaccination. A single record per CDR3 protein comes from TCRdb applying MiXCR to the 5' RACE reads. The sample contains fewer than 450,000 distinct CDR3 sequences, approximately 8% of which appear only once. The sequenced sample was PBMCs, obtained more than 40 days after the first yellow fever vaccination. Receptors were obtained from a man younger than 35 who received the YFV17D yellow fever vaccine.

This clonotype was picked up a small number of times. The chain joins TRBV5-4 to TRBJ2-1, with 9 bases identical to TRBD1. This CDR3 is 13 amino acids long. J gave up 10 bases and V 5 bases, and 7 bases lay outside the gene matches. Germline V gene data show CDR1 as SGHNT and CDR2 as YYREEE (reference sequence). The DNA of the CDR3 is TGTGCCAGCAGTCTACAGGGGGCAGGCGAGCAGTTCTTC. Translating gives CASSLQGAGEQFF.

This clonotype was seen more than once but under ten times. This chain connects TRBV5-1 to TRBJ2-1; tentative D call: TRBD2 (5 bases). V was shortened by 5 bases and J by 5 bases, with 8 bases between the two germline ends. Germline lookup yields CDR1 SGHRS and CDR2 YFSETQ. The CDR3 runs to 12 residues. Written as DNA, the CDR3 is TGCGCCAGCAGGAGGACTGACAATGAGCAGTTCTTC. This gives the protein CASRRTDNEQFF.

The J gene is TRBJ2-7, the V gene TRBV12-3 or TRBV12-4; 9 nucleotides agree with TRBD1. J gave up 6 bases and V 6 bases, and 6 bases lay outside the gene matches. This CDR3 has 13 amino acids. This CDR3 is CASSEGTGFEQYF. As DNA, the CDR3 is TGTGCCAGCAGCGAGGGGACAGGGTTCGAGCAGTACTTC.